This entry is about one TCR beta chain. The antigen is unknown. The method was immunoSEQ multiplex PCR; TCRdb's version includes in-frame clones alone and lacks a portion of them. The data show 100,000 or so clones, 88% seen once. This entry belongs to a study of T cell responses to AZD1222 COVID-19 vaccine. Overall study findings and caveats: It was only after the peak T cell response that any repertoires were sampled. At baseline, seropositivity was found in only six or seven AZD1222 recipients. Reportedly, close to half of spike-specific TCRs are directed against unmutated variant regions.

The length of the CDR3 is 15 residues. V was clipped by 3 bases and J by 5 bases, with 17 bases between them. The germline V gene encodes CDR1 LGHDT and CDR2 YNNKEL (reference sequence). This chain connects TRBV3-1 (or the pseudogene TRBV3-2) to TRBJ2-7, with D possibly called TRBD1 or TRBD2 (5 bases each). Sample: peripheral blood, taken on day 0 of AZD1222 vaccination. The sequence derives from an adult in good health. The CDR3 here is CASSHPGPGSHEQYF. DNA of the CDR3: TGTGCCAGCAGCCATCCGGGACCAGGGAGCCACGAGCAGTACTTC.